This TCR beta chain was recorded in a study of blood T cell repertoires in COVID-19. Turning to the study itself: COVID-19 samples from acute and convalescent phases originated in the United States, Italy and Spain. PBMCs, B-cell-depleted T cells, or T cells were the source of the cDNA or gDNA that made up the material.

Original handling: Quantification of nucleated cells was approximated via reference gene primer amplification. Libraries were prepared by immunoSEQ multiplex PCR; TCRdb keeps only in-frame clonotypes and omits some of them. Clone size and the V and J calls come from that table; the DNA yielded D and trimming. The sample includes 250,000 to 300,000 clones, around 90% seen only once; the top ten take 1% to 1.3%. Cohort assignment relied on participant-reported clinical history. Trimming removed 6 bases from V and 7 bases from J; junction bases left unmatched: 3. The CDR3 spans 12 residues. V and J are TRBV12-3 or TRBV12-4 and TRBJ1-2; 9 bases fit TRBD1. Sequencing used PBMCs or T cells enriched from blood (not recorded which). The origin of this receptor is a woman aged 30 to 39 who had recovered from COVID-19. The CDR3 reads CASRLQGAGYTF. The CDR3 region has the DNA TGTGCCAGCAGGTTACAGGGGGCTGGCTACACCTTC.